This entry lists 7 T cell receptor beta chains sequenced from one sample in a study of T cells in narcolepsy. Clones were sequenced by immunoSEQ multiplex PCR, and TCRdb holds only the in-frame ones, with some missing. The sample records several thousand clones, about 61% being singletons. The sample comprised CD45RA- memory CD8+ T cells from PBMCs. The receptors derive from a human donor with narcolepsy.

The rearrangement uses TRBV5-6 and TRBJ2-2, with TRBD1 as a possible D gene (5 bases). The CDR3 extends over 13 amino acids. Germline lookup yields CDR1 SGHDT and CDR2 YYEEEE. Trimming removed 2 bases from V and 5 bases from J, with 7 bases in between. The CDR3 spells CASSFSGTGELFF. DNA for the CDR3: TGTGCCAGCAGCTTTTCAGGGACCGGGGAGCTGTTTTTT.

This chain uses TRBV15 with TRBJ1-5, with TRBD1 as a possible D gene (5 bases). The length of the CDR3 is 15 residues. CDR1 and CDR2 (germline): LNHNV, YYDKDF (reference sequence). V was shortened by 0 bases and J by 4 bases, with 10 bases between the two germline ends. CDR3 coding DNA: TGTGCCACCAGCAGAGATCAGGGCCCGAATCAGCCCCAGCATTTT. Protein sequence: CATSRDQGPNQPQHF.

J is TRBJ2-5 and V is TRBV9; 9 positions match TRBD2. Looked up from germline, CDR1 is SGDLS and CDR2 is YYNGEE. After removal of 3 bases from V and 5 bases from J, the junction contained 8 bases not matched to a gene. The CDR3 sequence is 15 residues long. The CDR3 protein is CASSASSGAMETQYF. The DNA of the CDR3 is TGTGCCAGCAGCGCATCTAGCGGGGCGATGGAGACCCAGTACTTC. Filled out from reference TRBV9 and TRBJ2-5, the complete variable domain reads DSGVTQTPKHLITATGQRVTLRCSPRSGDLSVYWYQQSLDQGLQFLIQYYNGEERAKGNILERFSAQQFPDLHSELNLSSLELGDSALYFCASSASSGAMETQYFGPGTRLLVL.

This clone has more than one count but fewer than ten. The V gene is TRBV29-1, the J gene TRBJ2-7; the D gene is possibly TRBD1 (6 bases). In germline, CDR1 is SQVTM, CDR2 ANQGSEA. Trimming took 8 bases from V and 5 from J, leaving 19 bases between them. The CDR3 extends over 13 amino acids. The CDR3 nucleotides read TGCAGCTACAGGGATTCAATTCGGGACGAGCAGTACTTC. It translates to CSYRDSIRDEQYF.

There are a few counts of this clone. J is TRBJ2-5 and V is TRBV4-1, with D possibly matching TRBD2 (6 bases). This CDR3 comprises 15 residues. From germline, CDR1 is MGHRA and CDR2 YSYEKL. With 0 bases removed from V and 2 bases from J, the gap between germline ends came to 10 bases. CDR3 DNA sequence: TGCGCCAGCAGCCAAGATGCGGGGTCACAAGAGACCCAGTACTTC. It specifies CASSQDAGSQETQYF.

This clone was counted once. This sequence joins TRBV9 and TRBJ2-3; no clear D. The CDR3 length is 12 residues. The V gene lost 0 bases and the J gene lost 4 bases, with 3 bases spanning the gap. From germline, CDR1 is SGDLS and CDR2 YYNGEE. The DNA of the CDR3 is TGTGCCAGCAGCGTAGAGGCAGATACGCAGTATTTT. It translates to CASSVEADTQYF.

This clone occurred a few times. The gene calls are TRBV15 and TRBJ1-4; 10 bases line up with TRBD1. The CDR3 sequence is 16 residues long. V was clipped by 3 bases and J by 8 bases; unmatched bases: 9. The germline CDR1 and CDR2 sequences are LNHNV and YYDKDF (reference sequence). CDR3 DNA sequence: TGTGCCACCAGCAGCAACGAAGGGACAGGGGACGAAAAACTGTTTTTT. This encodes CATSSNEGTGDEKLFF.